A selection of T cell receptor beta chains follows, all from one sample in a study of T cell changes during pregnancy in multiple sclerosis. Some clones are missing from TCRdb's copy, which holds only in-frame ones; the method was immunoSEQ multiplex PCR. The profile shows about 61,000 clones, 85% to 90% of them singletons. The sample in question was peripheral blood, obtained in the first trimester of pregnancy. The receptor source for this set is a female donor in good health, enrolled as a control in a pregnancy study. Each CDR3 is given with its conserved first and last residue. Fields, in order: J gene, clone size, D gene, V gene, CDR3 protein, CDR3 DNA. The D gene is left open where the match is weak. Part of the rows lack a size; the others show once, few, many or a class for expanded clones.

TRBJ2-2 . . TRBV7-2 CASSLRGAGTTGELFF TGTGCCAGCAGCTTACGGGGGGCGGGGACCACCGGGGAGCTGTTTTTT
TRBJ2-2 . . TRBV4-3 CASSQGAGSNTGELFF TGCGCCAGCAGCCAAGGGGCGGGTTCGAACACCGGGGAGCTGTTTTTT
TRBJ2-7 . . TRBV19 CASSNPGGLYEQYF TGTGCCAGTAGTAATCCAGGGGGACTTTACGAGCAGTACTTC
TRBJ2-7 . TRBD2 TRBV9 CASSPQAGTISYEQYF TGTGCCAGCAGCCCCCAAGCGGGGACTATCTCCTACGAGCAGTACTTC
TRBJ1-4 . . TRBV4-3 CASSRSRRGGDEKLFF TGCGCCAGCAGCCGCAGCCGACGGGGAGGAGACGAAAAACTGTTTTTT
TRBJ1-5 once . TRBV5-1 CASSRGVGQPQHF TGCGCCAGCAGCCGGGGGGTGGGGCAGCCCCAGCATTTT
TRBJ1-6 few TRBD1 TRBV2 CASRLKTGLGDSPLHF TGTGCCAGCAGACTCAAGACAGGGCTTGGGGATTCACCCCTCCACTTT
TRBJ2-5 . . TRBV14 CASSQGLQETQYF TGTGCCAGCAGCCAAGGACTACAAGAGACCCAGTACTTC
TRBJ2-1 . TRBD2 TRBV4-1 CASSQSGLAGHNEQFF TGCGCCAGCAGCCAGAGTGGACTAGCGGGTCACAATGAGCAGTTCTTC
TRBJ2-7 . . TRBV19 CASSIGAGTPSYEQYF TGTGCCAGTAGTATAGGTGCAGGGACACCTTCCTACGAGCAGTACTTC
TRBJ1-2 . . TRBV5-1 CASSYSTGNYGYTF TGCGCCAGCAGCTACTCGACAGGAAACTATGGCTACACCTTC
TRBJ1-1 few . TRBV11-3 CASSLGQLNTEAFF TGTGCCAGCAGCTTAGGACAGTTGAACACTGAAGCTTTCTTT
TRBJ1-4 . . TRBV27 CAINPEPPSENEKLFF TGTGCCATCAATCCCGAGCCGCCGAGTGAAAATGAAAAACTGTTTTTT
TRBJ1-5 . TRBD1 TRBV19 CASRVGQGANRGQPQHF TGTGCCAGTAGAGTAGGACAGGGGGCGAACAGGGGTCAGCCCCAGCATTTT
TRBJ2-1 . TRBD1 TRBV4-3 CASSQAGGPRTNEQFF TGCGCCAGCAGCCAAGCAGGGGGCCCCCGCACCAATGAGCAGTTCTTC
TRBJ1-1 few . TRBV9 CASSGRDTEAFF TGTGCCAGCAGCGGCAGGGACACTGAAGCTTTCTTT
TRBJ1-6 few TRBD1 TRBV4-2 CASSQGQNNSPLHF TGTGCCAGCAGCCAGGGACAGAATAATTCACCCCTCCACTTT
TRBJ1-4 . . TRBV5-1 CASSLGRGPATNEKLFF TGCGCCAGCAGCTTGGGGAGGGGACCAGCAACTAATGAAAAACTGTTTTTT
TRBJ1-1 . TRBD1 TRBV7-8 CASSFRDRGLNTEAFF TGTGCCAGCAGCTTTAGGGACAGGGGGCTTAACACTGAAGCTTTCTTT
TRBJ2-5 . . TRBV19 CASSTGSLQQYF TGTGCCAGTAGTACAGGTTCGCTTCAACAGTACTTC
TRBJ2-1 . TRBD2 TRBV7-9 CASSTARGYGTNNEQFF TGTGCCAGCAGCACCGCCCGGGGTTACGGGACTAACAATGAGCAGTTCTTC
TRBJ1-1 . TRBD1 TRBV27 CASSLSRSRTGKGNTEAFF TGTGCCAGCAGTTTATCCCGCTCCCGGACAGGGAAGGGGAACACTGAAGCTTTCTTT